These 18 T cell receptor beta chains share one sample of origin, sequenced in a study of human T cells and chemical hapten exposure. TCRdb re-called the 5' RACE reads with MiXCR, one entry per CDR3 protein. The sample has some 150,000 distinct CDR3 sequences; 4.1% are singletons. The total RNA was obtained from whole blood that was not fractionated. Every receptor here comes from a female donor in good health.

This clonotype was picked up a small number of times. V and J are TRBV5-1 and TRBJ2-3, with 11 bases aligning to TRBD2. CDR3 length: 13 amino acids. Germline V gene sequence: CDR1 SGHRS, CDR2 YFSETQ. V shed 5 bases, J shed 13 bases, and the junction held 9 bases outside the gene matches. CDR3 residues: CASSLAGGVRKYF. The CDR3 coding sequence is TGCGCCAGCAGTCTAGCGGGGGGCGTCAGGAAGTATTTT.

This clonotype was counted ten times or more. The CDR3 nucleotides are TGTGCCAGCACTCGCGGGGGGGCGCAGTACTTC. It yields the protein CASTRGGAQYF. This rearrangement joins TRBV2 to TRBJ2-7; TRBD2 aligns across 9 bases. The CDR3 loop spans 11 amino acids. The germline CDR1 and CDR2 sequences are SNHLY and FYNNEI. V gave up 7 bases and J gave up 9 bases; unmatched junction bases: 4.

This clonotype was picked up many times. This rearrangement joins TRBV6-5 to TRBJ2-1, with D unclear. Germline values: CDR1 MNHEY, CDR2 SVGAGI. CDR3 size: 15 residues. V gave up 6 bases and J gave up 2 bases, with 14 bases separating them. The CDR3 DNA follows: TGTGCCAGCAGCCCCGGGCCGCGCACCTACAATGAGCAGTTCTTC. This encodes CASSPGPRTYNEQFF.

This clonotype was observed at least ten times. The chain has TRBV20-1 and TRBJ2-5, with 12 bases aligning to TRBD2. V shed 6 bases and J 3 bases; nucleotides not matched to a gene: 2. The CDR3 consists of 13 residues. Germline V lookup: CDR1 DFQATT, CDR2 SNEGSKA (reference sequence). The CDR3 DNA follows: TGCAGTGCCGGACTAGCGGGGAAAGAGACCCAGTACTTC. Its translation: CSAGLAGKETQYF.

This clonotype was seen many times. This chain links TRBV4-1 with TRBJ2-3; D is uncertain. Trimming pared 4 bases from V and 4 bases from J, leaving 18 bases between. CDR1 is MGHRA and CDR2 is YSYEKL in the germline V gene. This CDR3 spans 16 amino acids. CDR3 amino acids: CASSLQLVSGADTQYF. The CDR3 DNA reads TGCGCCAGCAGCCTTCAATTAGTGTCTGGGGCAGATACGCAGTATTTT.

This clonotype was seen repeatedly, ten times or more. CDR3 sequence: CASSESAGANYGYTF. The CDR3 DNA reads TGTGCCAGCAGCGAGTCGGCAGGGGCTAACTATGGCTACACCTTC. The chain is built from TRBV9 and TRBJ1-2; the D gene is possibly TRBD1 (6 bases). CDR3 length equals 15 residues. Trimming took off 3 bases at V and 0 bases at J, with 12 bases between the two ends. The germline V gene encodes CDR1 SGDLS and CDR2 YYNGEE.

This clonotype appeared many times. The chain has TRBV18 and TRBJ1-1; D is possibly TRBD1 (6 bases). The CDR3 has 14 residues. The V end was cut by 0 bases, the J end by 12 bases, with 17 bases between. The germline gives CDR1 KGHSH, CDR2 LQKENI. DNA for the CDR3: TGTGCCAGCTCACCACCGGAAAACAGGGAAAGGACTTTCTTT. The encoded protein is CASSPPENRERTFF.

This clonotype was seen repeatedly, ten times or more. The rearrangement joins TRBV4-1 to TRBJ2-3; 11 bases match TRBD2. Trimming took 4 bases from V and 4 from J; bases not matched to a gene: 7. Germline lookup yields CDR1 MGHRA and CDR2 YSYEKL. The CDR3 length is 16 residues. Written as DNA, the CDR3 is TGCGCCAGCAGCCCATCCGGGACTAGCGGTGCAGATACGCAGTATTTT. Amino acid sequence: CASSPSGTSGADTQYF.

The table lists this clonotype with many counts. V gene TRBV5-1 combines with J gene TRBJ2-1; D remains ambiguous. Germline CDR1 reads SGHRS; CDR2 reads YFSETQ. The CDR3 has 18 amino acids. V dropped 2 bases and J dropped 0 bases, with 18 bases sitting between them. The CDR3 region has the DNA TGCGCCAGCAGCTTAGGGAAAAAAACTATTAGCTCCTACAATGAGCAGTTCTTC. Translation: CASSLGKKTISSYNEQFF.

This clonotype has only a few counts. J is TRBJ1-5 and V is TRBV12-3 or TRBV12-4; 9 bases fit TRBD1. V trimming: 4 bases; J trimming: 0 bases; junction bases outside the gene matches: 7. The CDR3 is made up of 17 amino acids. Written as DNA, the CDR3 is TGTGCCAGCAGTTCTGACAGGGGGTTCGGTAGCAATCAGCCCCAGCATTTT. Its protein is CASSSDRGFGSNQPQHF.

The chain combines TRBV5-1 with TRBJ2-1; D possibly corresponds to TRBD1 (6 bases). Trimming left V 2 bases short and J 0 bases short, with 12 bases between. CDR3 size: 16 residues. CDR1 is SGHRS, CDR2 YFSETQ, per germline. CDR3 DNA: TGCGCCAGCAGCTTAGGTACAGGGCTCTCCTACAATGAGCAGTTCTTC. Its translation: CASSLGTGLSYNEQFF.

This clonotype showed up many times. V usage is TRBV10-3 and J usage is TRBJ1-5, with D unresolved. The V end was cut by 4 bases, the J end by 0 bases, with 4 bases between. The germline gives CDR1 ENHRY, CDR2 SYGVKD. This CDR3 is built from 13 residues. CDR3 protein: CAISGNSNQPQHF. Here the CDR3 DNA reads TGTGCCATCAGTGGAAATAGCAATCAGCCCCAGCATTTT.

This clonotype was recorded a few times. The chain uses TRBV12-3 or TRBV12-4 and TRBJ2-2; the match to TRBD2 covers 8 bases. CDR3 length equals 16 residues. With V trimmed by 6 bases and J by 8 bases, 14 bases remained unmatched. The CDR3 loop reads CASSPLRGGRAGELFF. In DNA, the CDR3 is TGTGCCAGCAGCCCCCTACGGGGGGGCCGCGCAGGGGAGCTGTTTTTT.

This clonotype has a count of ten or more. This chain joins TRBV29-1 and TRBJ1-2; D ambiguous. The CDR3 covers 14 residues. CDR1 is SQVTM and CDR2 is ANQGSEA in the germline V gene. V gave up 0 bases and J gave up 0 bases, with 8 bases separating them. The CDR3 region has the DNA TGCAGCGTTGAAGAAATGCAGGCTAACTATGGCTACACCTTC. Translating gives CSVEEMQANYGYTF.

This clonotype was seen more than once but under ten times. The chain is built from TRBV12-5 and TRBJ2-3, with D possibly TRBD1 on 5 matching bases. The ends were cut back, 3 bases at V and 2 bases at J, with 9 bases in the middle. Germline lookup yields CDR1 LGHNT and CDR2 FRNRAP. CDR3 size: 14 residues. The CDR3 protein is CASGLQVHTDTQYF. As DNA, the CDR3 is TGTGCTAGTGGTTTACAGGTGCACACAGATACGCAGTATTTT.

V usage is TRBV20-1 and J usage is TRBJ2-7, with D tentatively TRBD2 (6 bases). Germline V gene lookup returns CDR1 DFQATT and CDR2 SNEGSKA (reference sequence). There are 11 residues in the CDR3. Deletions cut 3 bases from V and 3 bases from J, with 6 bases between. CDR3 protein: CSAREGYEQYF. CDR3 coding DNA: TGCAGTGCTAGGGAGGGCTACGAGCAGTACTTC.

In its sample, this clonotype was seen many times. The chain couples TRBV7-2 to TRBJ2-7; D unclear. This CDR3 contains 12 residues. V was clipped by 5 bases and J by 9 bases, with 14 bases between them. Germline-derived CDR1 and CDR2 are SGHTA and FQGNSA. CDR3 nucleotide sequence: TGTGCCAGCAGCCCAGAGGCTACGGGGCAGTACTTC. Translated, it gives CASSPEATGQYF.

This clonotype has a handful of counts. The CDR3 here is CASSECTSYEQYF. In DNA, the CDR3 is TGTGCCAGCAGTGAGTGTACCTCCTACGAGCAGTACTTC. The chain is built from TRBV2 and TRBJ2-7; D remains unclear. V was pared by 3 bases and J by 0 bases, with 6 bases between. CDR3 size: 13 residues. Per germline, CDR1 SNHLY and CDR2 FYNNEI.